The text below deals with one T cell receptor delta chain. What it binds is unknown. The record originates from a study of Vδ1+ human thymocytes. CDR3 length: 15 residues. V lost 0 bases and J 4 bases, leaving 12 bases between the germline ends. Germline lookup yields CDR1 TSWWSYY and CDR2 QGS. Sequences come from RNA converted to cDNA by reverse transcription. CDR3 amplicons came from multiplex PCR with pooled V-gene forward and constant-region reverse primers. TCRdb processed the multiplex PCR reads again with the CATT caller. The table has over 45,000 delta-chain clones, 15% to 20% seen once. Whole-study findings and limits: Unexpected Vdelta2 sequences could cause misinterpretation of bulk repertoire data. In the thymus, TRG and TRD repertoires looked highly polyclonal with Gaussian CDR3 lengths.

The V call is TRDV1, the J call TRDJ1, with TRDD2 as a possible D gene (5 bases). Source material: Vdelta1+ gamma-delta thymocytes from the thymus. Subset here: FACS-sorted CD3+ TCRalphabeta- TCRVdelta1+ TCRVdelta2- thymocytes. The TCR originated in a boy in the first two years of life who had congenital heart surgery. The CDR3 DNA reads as TGTGCTCTTGGGGAACTAGCAGTCCTAAACGATAAACTCATCTTT. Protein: CALGELAVLNDKLIF.